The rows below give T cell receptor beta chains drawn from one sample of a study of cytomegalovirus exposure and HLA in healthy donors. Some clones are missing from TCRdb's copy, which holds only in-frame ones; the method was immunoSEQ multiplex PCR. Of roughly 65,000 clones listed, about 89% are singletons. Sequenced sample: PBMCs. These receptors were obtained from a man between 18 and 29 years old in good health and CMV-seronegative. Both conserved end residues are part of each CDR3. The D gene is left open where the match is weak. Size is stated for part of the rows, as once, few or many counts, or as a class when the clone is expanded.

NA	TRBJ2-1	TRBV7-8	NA	TGTGCCAGCAGCTTTAACAGAAAAAACAATGAGCAGTTCTTC	CASSFNRKNNEQFF
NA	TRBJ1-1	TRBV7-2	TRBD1	TGTGCCAGCAGCCAGGGGGACACTGAAGCTTTCTTT	CASSQGDTEAFF
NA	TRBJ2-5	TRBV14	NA	TGTGCCAGCAGCCAAGATCAGTGGGCCACCCAGTACTTC	CASSQDQWATQYF
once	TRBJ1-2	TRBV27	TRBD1	TGTGCCAGCAGCGATTCGACAGGGGGCGCGGGTGGCTACACCTTC	CASSDSTGGAGGYTF
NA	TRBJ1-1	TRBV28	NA	TGTGCCAGCAGTCCCCTAGGGCAGGGCGTCACTGAAGCTTTCTTT	CASSPLGQGVTEAFF
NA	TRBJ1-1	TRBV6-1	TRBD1	TGTGCCAGCAGTGAGATGCAGGGGGCGATGAACACTGAAGCTTTCTTT	CASSEMQGAMNTEAFF
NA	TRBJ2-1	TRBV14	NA	TGTGCCAGCAGCCAAGATTTTGGACTTATGTCCAATGAGCAGTTCTTC	CASSQDFGLMSNEQFF
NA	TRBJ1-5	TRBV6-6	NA	TGTGCGGTTTCGGACAGAACTAATCAGCCCCAGCATTTT	CAVSDRTNQPQHF
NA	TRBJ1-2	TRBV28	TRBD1	TGTGCCAGCAGTATCCGACAGGGGGGGGTGGATGGCTACACCTTC	CASSIRQGGVDGYTF
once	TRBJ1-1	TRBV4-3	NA	TGCGCCAGCAGCCGGTCGGGGAGAGGTGGCACTGAAGCTTTCTTT	CASSRSGRGGTEAFF
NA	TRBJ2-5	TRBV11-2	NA	TGTGCCAGCAGCTTAGATACGGCAGGGTTAAGGGGCCAGTACTTC	CASSLDTAGLRGQYF
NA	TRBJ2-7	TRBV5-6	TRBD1	TGTGCCAGCAGCCAAAAAATATGGGACAGGGAGAGGGAGCAGTACTTC	CASSQKIWDREREQYF
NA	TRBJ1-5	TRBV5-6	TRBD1	TGTGCCAGCAGCCCGCGGGACAGATCTCAGCCCCAGCATTTT	CASSPRDRSQPQHF
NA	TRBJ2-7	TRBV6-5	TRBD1	TGTGCCAGCAGTTATTCAGGGGGCTCCTACGAGCAGTACTTC	CASSYSGGSYEQYF
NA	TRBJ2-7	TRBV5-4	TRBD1	TGTGCCAGCAGCCCCCCGGGGACAGGGTTGGAAGAGCAGTACTTC	CASSPPGTGLEEQYF
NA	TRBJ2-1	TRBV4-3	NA	TGCGCCAGCAGCCAAGTGGGTAGAGCGGACTCCTACAATGAGCAGTTCTTC	CASSQVGRADSYNEQFF
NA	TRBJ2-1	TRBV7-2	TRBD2	TGTGCCAGCAGCTTAGCTCCGACTAGCGGGGAGTACAATGAGCAGTTCTTC	CASSLAPTSGEYNEQFF
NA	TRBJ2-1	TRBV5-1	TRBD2	TGCGCCAGCGGGCGGCGCGGGAGCTCCTACAATGAGCAGTTCTTC	CASGRRGSSYNEQFF
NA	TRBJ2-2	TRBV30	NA	TGTGCCTGGAGCTTAGTGGTCACCGGGGAGCTGTTTTTT	CAWSLVVTGELFF
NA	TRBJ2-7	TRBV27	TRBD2	TGTGCCAGCAGTTTCGGACTAGGTACCTACGAGCAGTACTTC	CASSFGLGTYEQYF
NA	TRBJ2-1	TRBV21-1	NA	TGTGCCAGCAGCAAAGGCTATATAACGGCTAGCGGCGGCCTCGACTCCTACAATGAGCAGTTCTTC	CASSKGYITASGGLDSYNEQFF
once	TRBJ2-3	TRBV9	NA	TGTGCCAGCAGCGGTGGGGGCGGAGGCGTCACAGATACGCAGTATTTT	CASSGGGGGVTDTQYF
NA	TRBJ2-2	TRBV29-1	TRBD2	TGCAGCGTTCTTCTAGCGGGAACGAACACCGGGGAGCTGTTTTTT	CSVLLAGTNTGELFF
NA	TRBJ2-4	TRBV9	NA	TGTGCCAGCAGTCATAGCCGAAAACTAGCCAAAAACATTCAGTACTTC	CASSHSRKLAKNIQYF
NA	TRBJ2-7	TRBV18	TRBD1	TGTGCCAGCTCACCGGCGACAGGGGGCTCCTACGAGCAGTACTTC	CASSPATGGSYEQYF
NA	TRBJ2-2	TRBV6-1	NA	TGTGCCAGCAGTGAAGAGCTGGGGGCGGTCACCGGGGAGCTGTTTTTT	CASSEELGAVTGELFF
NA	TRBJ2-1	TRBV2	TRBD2	TGTGCCACTGGGTTTAGGACTAGCGGGAGAAGTGAGCAGTTCTTC	CATGFRTSGRSEQFF
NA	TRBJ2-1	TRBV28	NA	TGTGCCAGCAGTTCGCTCGCGGCTAGCGTCAGCTCCTACAATGAGCAGTTCTTC	CASSSLAASVSSYNEQFF
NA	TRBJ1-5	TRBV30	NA	TGTGCCTGGAGTGTAGAGGGGGGCAATCAGCCCCAGCATTTT	CAWSVEGGNQPQHF
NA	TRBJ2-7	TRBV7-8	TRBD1	TGTGCCAGCAGCCAGGAAGCCGGACAGGTCTACGAGCAGTACTTC	CASSQEAGQVYEQYF
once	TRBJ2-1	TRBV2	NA	TGTGCCAGCAGTGTATCGGATGAGCAGTTCTTC	CASSVSDEQFF
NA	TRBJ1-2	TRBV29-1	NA	TGCAGCGTTGAAGTTCCCTCCGGTAGGACAATCGGCTACACCTTC	CSVEVPSGRTIGYTF
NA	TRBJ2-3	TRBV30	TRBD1	TGTGCCTGGATTAGATACCCCCAGGGGGCGGCCACAGATACGCAGTATTTT	CAWIRYPQGAATDTQYF
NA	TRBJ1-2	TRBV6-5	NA	TGTGCCAGCAAACGACAGGACGGAGCGGGAGGCTACACCTTC	CASKRQDGAGGYTF
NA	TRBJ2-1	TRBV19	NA	TGTGCCAGTAGTATATGGGCAAGCCTCTACAATGAGCAGTTCTTC	CASSIWASLYNEQFF
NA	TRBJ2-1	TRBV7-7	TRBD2	TGTGCTAGCAGCTCTCGCCTGCCGGACGGGGGGATCAATGAGCAGTTCTTC	CASSSRLPDGGINEQFF
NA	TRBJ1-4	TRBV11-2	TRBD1	TGTGCCAGCAGCTTAGTTGGACAGGCTGGGGAAAAACTGTTTTTT	CASSLVGQAGEKLFF
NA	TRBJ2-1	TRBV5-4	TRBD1	TGTGCCAGCAGCCCCTCGGACAGGGGCAATGAGCAGTTCTTC	CASSPSDRGNEQFF
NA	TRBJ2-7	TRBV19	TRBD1	TGTGCCAGTCGCCCGGGACAGACCTACGAGCAGTACTTC	CASRPGQTYEQYF
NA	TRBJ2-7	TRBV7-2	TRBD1	TGTGCCAGCAGCACTACCGGGACAGGGGTATACGAGCAGTACTTC	CASSTTGTGVYEQYF
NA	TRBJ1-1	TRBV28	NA	TGTGCCAGCAGGGAAGACAGGCTTGTCACTGAAGCTTTCTTT	CASREDRLVTEAFF
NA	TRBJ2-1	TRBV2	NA	TGTGCCACCGGACTCTACGATGAGCAGTTCTTC	CATGLYDEQFF
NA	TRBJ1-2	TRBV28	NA	TGTGCCAGCAGTTTTGACAGGAACTATGGCTACACCTTC	CASSFDRNYGYTF
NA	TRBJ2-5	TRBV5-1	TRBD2	TGCGCCAGCAGTCCGTTGATAGCGGGAGAGGAGACCCAGTACTTC	CASSPLIAGEETQYF
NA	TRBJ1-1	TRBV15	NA	TGTGCCACCAGCAGAAAGGGACTCCCGAACACTGAAGCTTTCTTT	CATSRKGLPNTEAFF
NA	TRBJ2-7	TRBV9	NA	TGTGCCAGCAGCGTAGAGAGAACAGGGACCGAGCAGTACTTC	CASSVERTGTEQYF